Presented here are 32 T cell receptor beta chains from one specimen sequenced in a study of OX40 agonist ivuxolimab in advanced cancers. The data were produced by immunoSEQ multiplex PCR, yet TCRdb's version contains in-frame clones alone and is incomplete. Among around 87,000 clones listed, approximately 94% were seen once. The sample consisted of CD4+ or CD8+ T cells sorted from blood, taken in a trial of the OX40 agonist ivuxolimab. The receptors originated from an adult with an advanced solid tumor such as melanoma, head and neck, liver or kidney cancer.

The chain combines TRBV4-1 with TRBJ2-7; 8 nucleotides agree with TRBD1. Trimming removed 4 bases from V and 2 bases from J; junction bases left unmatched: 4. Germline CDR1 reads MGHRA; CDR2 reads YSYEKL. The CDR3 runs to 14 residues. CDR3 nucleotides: TGCGCCAGCAGCCTCGGACAGGGCGCCTACGAGCAGTACTTC. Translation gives CASSLGQGAYEQYF.

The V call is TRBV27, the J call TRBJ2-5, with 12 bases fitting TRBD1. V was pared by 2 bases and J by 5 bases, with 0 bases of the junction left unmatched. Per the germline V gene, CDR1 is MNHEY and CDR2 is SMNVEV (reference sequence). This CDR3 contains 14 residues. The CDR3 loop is CASSLGTGGETQYF. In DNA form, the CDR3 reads TGTGCCAGCAGTTTAGGGACAGGGGGCGAGACCCAGTACTTC.

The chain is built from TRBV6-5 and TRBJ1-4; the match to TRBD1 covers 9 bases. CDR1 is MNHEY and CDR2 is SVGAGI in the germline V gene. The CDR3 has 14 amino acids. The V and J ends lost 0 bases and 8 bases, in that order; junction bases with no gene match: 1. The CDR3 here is CASSYSGTGEKLFF. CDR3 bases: TGTGCCAGCAGTTACTCCGGGACAGGGGAAAAACTGTTTTTT.

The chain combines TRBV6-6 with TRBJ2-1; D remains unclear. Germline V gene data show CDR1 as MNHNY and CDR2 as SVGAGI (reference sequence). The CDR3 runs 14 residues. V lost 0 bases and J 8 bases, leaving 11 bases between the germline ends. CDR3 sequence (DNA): TGTGCCAGCAGTTACTCGGTGGCTTCGGATGAGCAGTTCTTC. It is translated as CASSYSVASDEQFF.

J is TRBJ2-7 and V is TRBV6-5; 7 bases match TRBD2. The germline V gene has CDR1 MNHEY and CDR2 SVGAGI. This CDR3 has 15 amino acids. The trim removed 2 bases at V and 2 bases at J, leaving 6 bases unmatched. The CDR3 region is CASSYRTSGPYEQYF. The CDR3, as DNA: TGTGCCAGCAGTTACAGGACTAGTGGTCCCTACGAGCAGTACTTC.

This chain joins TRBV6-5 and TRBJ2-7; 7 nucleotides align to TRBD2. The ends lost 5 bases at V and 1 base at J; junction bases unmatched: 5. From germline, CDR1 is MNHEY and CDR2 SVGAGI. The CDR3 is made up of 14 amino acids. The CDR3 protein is CASSPVSGSYEQYF. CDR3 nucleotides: TGTGCCAGCAGTCCAGTTAGCGGGTCCTACGAGCAGTACTTC.

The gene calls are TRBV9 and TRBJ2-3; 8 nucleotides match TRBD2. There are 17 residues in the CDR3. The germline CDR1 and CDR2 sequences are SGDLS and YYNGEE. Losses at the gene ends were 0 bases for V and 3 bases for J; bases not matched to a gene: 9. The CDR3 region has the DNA TGTGCCAGCAGCGTAGGAGGATCGAGCGGGAGAACAGATACGCAGTATTTT. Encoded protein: CASSVGGSSGRTDTQYF.

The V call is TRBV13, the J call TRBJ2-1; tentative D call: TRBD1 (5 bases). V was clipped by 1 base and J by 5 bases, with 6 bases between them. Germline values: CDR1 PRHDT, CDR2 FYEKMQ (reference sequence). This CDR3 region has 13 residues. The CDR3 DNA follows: TGTGCCAGCAGCTTAGTGGGGCACAATGAGCAGTTCTTC. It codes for CASSLVGHNEQFF.

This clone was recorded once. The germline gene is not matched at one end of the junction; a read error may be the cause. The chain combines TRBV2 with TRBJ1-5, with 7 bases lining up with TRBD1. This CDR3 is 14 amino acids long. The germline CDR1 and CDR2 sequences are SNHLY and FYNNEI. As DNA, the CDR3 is TGTGCCAGCAGCGAAGAACAGGGGAAGGAGCCCCAGCATTTT. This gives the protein CASSEEQGKEPQHF.

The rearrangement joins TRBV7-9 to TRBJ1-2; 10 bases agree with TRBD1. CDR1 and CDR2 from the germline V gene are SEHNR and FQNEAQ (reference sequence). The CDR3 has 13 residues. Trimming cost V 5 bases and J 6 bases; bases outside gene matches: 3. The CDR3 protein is CASSQGQGNGYTF. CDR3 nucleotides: TGTGCCAGCAGCCAGGGACAGGGGAATGGCTACACCTTC.

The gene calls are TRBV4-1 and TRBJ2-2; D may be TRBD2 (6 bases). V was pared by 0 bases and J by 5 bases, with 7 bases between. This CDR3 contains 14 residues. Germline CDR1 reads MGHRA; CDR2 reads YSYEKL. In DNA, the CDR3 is TGCGCCAGCAGCCAAGAGGAGGGTACCGGGGAGCTGTTTTTT. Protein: CASSQEEGTGELFF.

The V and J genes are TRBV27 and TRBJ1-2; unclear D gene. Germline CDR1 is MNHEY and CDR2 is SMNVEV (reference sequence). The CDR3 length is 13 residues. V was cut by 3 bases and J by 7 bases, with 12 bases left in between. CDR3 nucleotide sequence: TGTGCCAGCAGTTTGATAACCGGACGTGGCTACACCTTC. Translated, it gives CASSLITGRGYTF.

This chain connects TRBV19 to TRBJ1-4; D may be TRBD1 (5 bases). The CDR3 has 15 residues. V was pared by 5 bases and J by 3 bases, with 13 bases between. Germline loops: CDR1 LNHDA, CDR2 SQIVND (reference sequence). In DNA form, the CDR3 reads TGTGCCAGTAGTGAAACAAGGGGAGCTAATGAAAAACTGTTTTTT. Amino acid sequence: CASSETRGANEKLFF.

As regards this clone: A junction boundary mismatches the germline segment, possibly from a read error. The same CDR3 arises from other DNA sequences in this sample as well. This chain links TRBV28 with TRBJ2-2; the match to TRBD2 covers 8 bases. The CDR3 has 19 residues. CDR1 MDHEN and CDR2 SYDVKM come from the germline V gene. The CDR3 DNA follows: TGTGCCAGCAGTCCTCCACCCGGAACTAGCGGATGGAACACCGGGGAGCTGTTCTTT. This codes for CASSPPPGTSGWNTGELFF.

The CDR3 coding sequence is TGTGCCAGCAGCTTAGTGCCATATTACGAGCAGTACTTC. Its translation is CASSLVPYYEQYF. The rearrangement joins TRBV7-8 to TRBJ2-7; D uncertain. The V gene lost 1 base and the J gene lost 4 bases, with 8 bases spanning the gap. Looked up from germline, CDR1 is SGHVS and CDR2 is FQNEAQ. The CDR3 spans 13 residues.

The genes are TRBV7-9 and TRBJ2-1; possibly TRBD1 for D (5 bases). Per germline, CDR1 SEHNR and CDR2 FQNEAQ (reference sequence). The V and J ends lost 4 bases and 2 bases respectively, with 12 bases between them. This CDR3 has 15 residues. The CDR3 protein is CASSSQGATYNEQFF. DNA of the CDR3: TGTGCCAGCAGCTCCCAAGGGGCGACCTACAATGAGCAGTTCTTC.

For the CDR3, the DNA is TGCGCCAGCAGCCACTCCCGGGACTCGCCGCAAGAGACCCAGTACTTC. It specifies CASSHSRDSPQETQYF. The V call is TRBV4-1, the J call TRBJ2-5; weak D call: TRBD2 (6 bases). The CDR3 totals 16 residues. Trimming pared 3 bases from V and 2 bases from J, leaving 16 bases between. Germline CDR1 reads MGHRA; CDR2 reads YSYEKL.

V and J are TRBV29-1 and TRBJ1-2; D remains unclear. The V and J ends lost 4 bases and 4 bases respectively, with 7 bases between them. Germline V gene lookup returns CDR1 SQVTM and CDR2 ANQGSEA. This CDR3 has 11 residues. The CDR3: CSVVLGYGYTF. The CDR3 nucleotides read TGCAGCGTTGTCCTCGGCTATGGCTACACCTTC.

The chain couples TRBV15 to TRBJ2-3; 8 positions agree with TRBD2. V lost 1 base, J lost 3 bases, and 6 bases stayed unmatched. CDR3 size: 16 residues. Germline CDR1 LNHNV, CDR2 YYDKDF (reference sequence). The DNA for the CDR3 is TGTGCCACCAGCAGAGTGGGGACTAGAGGGACAGATACGCAGTATTTT. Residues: CATSRVGTRGTDTQYF. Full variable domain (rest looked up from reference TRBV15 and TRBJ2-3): DAMVIQNPRYQVTQFGKPVTLSCSQTLNHNVMYWYQQKSSQAPKLLFHYYDKDFNNEADTPDNFQSRRPNTSFCFLDIRSPGLGDTAMYLCATSRVGTRGTDTQYFGPGTRLTVL.

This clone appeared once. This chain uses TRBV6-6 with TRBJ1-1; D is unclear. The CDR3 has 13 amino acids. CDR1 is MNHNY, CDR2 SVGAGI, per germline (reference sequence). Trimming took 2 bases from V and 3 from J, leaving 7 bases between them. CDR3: CASSYEWDTEAFF. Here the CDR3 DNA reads TGTGCCAGCAGTTACGAGTGGGACACTGAAGCTTTCTTT.

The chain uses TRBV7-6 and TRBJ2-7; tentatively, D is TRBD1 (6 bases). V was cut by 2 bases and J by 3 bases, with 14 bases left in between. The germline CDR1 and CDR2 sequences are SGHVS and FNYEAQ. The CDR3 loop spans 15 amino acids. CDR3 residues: CASSLYLGRGYEQYF. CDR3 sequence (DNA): TGTGCCAGCAGCTTATATCTAGGCAGGGGCTACGAGCAGTACTTC.

The CDR3 coding sequence is TGTGCCAGTAGTATTGGCCCTGCGGGGGAGCAGTACTTC. This gives the protein CASSIGPAGEQYF. V usage is TRBV19 and J usage is TRBJ2-7; D may be TRBD2 (6 bases). CDR1 LNHDA and CDR2 SQIVND come from the germline V gene (reference sequence). V lost 3 bases and J lost 7, with 13 bases in between. This CDR3 spans 13 amino acids.

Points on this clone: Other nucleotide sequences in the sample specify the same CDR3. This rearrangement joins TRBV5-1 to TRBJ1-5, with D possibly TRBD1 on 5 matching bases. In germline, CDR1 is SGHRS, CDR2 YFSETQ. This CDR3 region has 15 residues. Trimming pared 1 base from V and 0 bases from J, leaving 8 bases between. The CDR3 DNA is TGCGCCAGCAGCTTGACAGGCTATAGCAATCAGCCCCAGCATTTT. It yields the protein CASSLTGYSNQPQHF.

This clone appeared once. CDR3 in amino acids: CASSLGSPDGEQYF. CDR3 DNA: TGTGCCAGCAGCTTAGGGTCCCCCGACGGCGAGCAGTACTTC. The chain recombines TRBV11-2 with TRBJ2-7; D is ambiguous. Germline V gene data show CDR1 as SGHAT and CDR2 as FQNNGV. The CDR3 is 14 amino acids. V was cut by 1 base and J by 6 bases, with 13 bases left in between. The full variable domain, its missing parts supplied by reference TRBV11-2 and TRBJ2-7, is EAGVAQSPRYKIIEKRQSVAFWCNPISGHATLYWYQQILGQGPKLLIQFQNNGVVDDSQLPKDRFSAERLKGVDSTLKIQPAKLEDSAVYLCASSLGSPDGEQYFGPGTRLTVT.

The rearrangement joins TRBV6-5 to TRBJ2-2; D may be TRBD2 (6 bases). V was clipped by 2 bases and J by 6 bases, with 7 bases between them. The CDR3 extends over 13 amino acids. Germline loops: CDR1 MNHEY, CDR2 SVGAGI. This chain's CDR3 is CASSYGGAGELFF. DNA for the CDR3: TGTGCCAGCAGTTACGGAGGGGCCGGGGAGCTGTTTTTT.

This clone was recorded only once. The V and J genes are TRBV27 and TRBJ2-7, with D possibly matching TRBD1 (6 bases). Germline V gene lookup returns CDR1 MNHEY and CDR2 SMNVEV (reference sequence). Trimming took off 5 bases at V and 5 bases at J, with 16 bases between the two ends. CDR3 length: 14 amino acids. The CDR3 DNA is TGTGCCAGCAGTACGGCAGGGGCGCCGAACGAGCAGTACTTC. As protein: CASSTAGAPNEQYF.

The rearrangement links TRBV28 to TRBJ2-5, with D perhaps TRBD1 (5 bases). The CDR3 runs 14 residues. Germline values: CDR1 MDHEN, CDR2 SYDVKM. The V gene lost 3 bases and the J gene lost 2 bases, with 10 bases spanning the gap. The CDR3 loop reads CASSFQGTQETQYF. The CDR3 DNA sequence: TGTGCCAGCAGTTTCCAGGGTACTCAAGAGACCCAGTACTTC.

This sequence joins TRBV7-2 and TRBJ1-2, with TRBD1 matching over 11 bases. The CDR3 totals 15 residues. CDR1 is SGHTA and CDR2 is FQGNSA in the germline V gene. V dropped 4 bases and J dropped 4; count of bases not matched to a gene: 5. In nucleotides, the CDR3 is TGTGCCAGCAGCTCGGACAGGGGGCGTAGCTATGGCTACACCTTC. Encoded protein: CASSSDRGRSYGYTF.

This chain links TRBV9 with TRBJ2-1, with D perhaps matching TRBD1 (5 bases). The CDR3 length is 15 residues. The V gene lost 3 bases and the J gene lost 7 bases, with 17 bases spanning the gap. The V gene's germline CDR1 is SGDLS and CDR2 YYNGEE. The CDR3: CASSAGWGMVNEQFF. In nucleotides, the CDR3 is TGTGCCAGCAGCGCAGGGTGGGGAATGGTAAATGAGCAGTTCTTC.

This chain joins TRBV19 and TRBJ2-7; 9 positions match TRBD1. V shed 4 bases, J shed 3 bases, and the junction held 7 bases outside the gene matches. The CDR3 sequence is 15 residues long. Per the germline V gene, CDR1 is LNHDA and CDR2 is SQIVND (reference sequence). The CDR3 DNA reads TGTGCCAGTAGTACTCCGGGACAGGGTGGCTACGAGCAGTACTTC. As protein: CASSTPGQGGYEQYF.

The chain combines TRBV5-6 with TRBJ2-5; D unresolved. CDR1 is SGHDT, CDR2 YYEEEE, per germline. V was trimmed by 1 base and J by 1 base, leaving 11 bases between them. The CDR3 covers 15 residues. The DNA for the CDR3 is TGTGCCAGCAGCTTGTTATTCCCATCCCAAGAGACCCAGTACTTC. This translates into CASSLLFPSQETQYF.

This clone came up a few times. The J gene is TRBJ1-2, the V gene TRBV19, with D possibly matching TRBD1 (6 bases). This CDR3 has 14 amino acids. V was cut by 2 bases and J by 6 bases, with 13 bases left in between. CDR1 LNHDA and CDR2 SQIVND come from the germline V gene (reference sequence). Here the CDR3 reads CASSITAGVDGYTF. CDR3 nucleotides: TGTGCCAGTAGTATAACGGCAGGGGTGGATGGCTACACCTTC.